Presented here are 30 T cell receptor beta chains from one specimen sequenced in a study of PD-L1 blockade in urothelial cancer. Sequenced by immunoSEQ multiplex PCR; TCRdb stores in-frame clones only, minus some. The sample holds tens of thousands of clones, approximately 85% seen once. Regarding time point: pretreatment peripheral blood. The sequenced sample was PBMCs, obtained around atezolizumab (anti-PD-L1) treatment. The receptors were gathered from a man between 60 and 70 years old with urothelial cancer.

CDR3 protein: CASTPAGQYEQYF. CDR3 nucleotide sequence: TGTGCCAGCACCCCGGCGGGACAGTACGAGCAGTACTTC. The chain carries TRBV6-6 and TRBJ2-7, with D perhaps matching TRBD1 (7 bases). Germline values: CDR1 MNHNY, CDR2 SVGAGI (reference sequence). Trimming removed 7 bases at V and 4 bases at J, with 14 bases between. The CDR3 is 13 residues long.

This rearrangement joins TRBV19 to TRBJ2-1; 8 positions agree with TRBD2. V was clipped by 2 bases and J by 4 bases; unmatched bases: 4. CDR1 is LNHDA, CDR2 SQIVND, per germline (reference sequence). There are 15 residues in the CDR3. The CDR3 loop reads CASSISVAGYNEQFF. In DNA, the CDR3 is TGTGCCAGTAGTATATCAGTAGCGGGGTACAATGAGCAGTTCTTC.

This sequence joins TRBV5-4 and TRBJ2-2; 9 bases fit TRBD1. V shed 2 bases and J 8 bases; nucleotides not matched to a gene: 4. The V gene's germline CDR1 is SGHNT and CDR2 YYREEE (reference sequence). CDR3 size: 14 residues. The CDR3 DNA reads TGTGCCAGCAGCTTAACAGGGGGCTCAGGGGAGCTGTTTTTT. Amino acids: CASSLTGGSGELFF.

This chain links TRBV6-5 with TRBJ1-6; perhaps TRBD1 as D (5 bases). V lost 0 bases and J lost 6, with 6 bases in between. Germline CDR1 reads MNHEY; CDR2 reads SVGAGI. The CDR3 runs to 14 residues. The CDR3 spells CASSYSGVNSPLHF. Written as DNA, the CDR3 is TGTGCCAGCAGTTACTCAGGGGTTAATTCACCCCTCCACTTT.

This chain links TRBV7-9 with TRBJ1-4; D gene unclear. Germline loops: CDR1 SEHNR, CDR2 FQNEAQ (reference sequence). Trimming took 4 bases from V and 6 from J, leaving 15 bases between them. CDR3 length equals 15 residues. In DNA form, the CDR3 reads TGTGCCAGCAGCTCACCGGACCTGAGGGATGAAAAACTGTTTTTT. This encodes CASSSPDLRDEKLFF.

The rearrangement joins TRBV9 to TRBJ2-1; 8 nucleotides line up with TRBD2. This CDR3 comprises 16 residues. Germline CDR1 is SGDLS and CDR2 is YYNGEE. V gave up 2 bases and J gave up 8 bases; unmatched junction bases: 12. The CDR3 DNA reads TGTGCCAGCAGCGTTCAAGGGAGCGGGGGTGTCGATGAGCAGTTCTTC. This translates into CASSVQGSGGVDEQFF.

J is TRBJ2-7 and V is TRBV19; 7 positions agree with TRBD2. Germline CDR1 and CDR2: LNHDA and SQIVND (reference sequence). The V and J ends lost 5 bases and 2 bases, in that order; junction bases with no gene match: 9. CDR3 length equals 15 residues. The CDR3 DNA reads TGTGCCAGTAGTTCCCCGGGACGGGGGGCCTACGAGCAGTACTTC. Translating gives CASSSPGRGAYEQYF.

The chain uses TRBV5-1 and TRBJ1-3; TRBD1 matches at 8 bases. Trimming at V came to 0 bases and at J to 2 bases, leaving 7 bases not matched to a gene. Germline V CDR1 and CDR2: SGHRS, YFSETQ. The CDR3 sequence is 17 residues long. CDR3 sequence: CASSLGVQGAPGNTIYF. CDR3 nucleotides: TGCGCCAGCAGCTTGGGGGTGCAGGGGGCGCCTGGAAACACCATATATTTT.

The gene calls are TRBV19 and TRBJ1-6; 7 nucleotides agree with TRBD1. Per the germline V gene, CDR1 is LNHDA and CDR2 is SQIVND (reference sequence). This CDR3 is 14 amino acids long. V trimming: 3 bases; J trimming: 11 bases; junction bases outside the gene matches: 7. CDR3 in amino acids: CASSIASRGAPLHF. CDR3 nucleotide sequence: TGTGCCAGTAGTATTGCCAGCAGGGGGGCACCCCTCCACTTT.

This chain connects TRBV2 to TRBJ1-1; 8 bases are shared with TRBD1. CDR3 size: 13 residues. Trimming cost V 5 bases and J 5 bases; bases outside gene matches: 4. Germline CDR1 and CDR2: SNHLY and FYNNEI. For the CDR3, the DNA is TGTGCCAGCAGTTACAGACAGGGGACTGAAGCTTTCTTT. This sequence encodes CASSYRQGTEAFF.

This clone was observed a handful of times. The rearrangement joins TRBV5-3 to TRBJ1-2; 9 bases map to TRBD1. TRBV5-3 carries the ORF label, with uncertain function. V lost 1 base and J lost 4; bases outside the gene matches: 11. The CDR3 contains 17 residues. Written as DNA, the CDR3 is TGTGCCAGAAGCTTGTTCTGGGACAGGGATAATCTCTATGGCTACACCTTC. Translated, it gives CARSLFWDRDNLYGYTF.

This chain links TRBV5-1 with TRBJ2-1, with TRBD1 matching 7 bases. V lost 4 bases to trimming and J lost 3 bases; unmatched junction nucleotides: 7. Per the germline V gene, CDR1 is SGHRS and CDR2 is YFSETQ. CDR3 size: 15 residues. CDR3 nucleotides: TGCGCCAGCAGCACCTCGGACAGGAGCTACAATGAGCAGTTCTTC. It codes for CASSTSDRSYNEQFF.

The chain couples TRBV6-5 to TRBJ2-3, with 13 bases matching TRBD2. V trimming: 6 bases; J trimming: 3 bases; junction bases outside the gene matches: 3. This CDR3 has 15 residues. CDR1 and CDR2 (germline): MNHEY, SVGAGI. The CDR3 loop is CASRGLAGRTDTQYF. CDR3 in DNA: TGTGCCAGCAGGGGACTAGCGGGGAGGACAGATACGCAGTATTTT.

This rearrangement joins TRBV4-2 to TRBJ1-5; D is possibly TRBD1 (5 bases). Trimming shortened V by 0 bases and J by 4 bases, and 19 bases separated the two germline ends. Germline V gene sequence: CDR1 LGHNA, CDR2 YNFKEQ. The CDR3 runs 18 residues. The CDR3 DNA sequence: TGTGCCAGCAGCCAAGATGTCACAGGAGGGTCCCGGAATCAGCCCCAGCATTTT. Its protein product is CASSQDVTGGSRNQPQHF.

CDR3 amino acids: CASSLAASEETQYF. DNA for the CDR3: TGTGCCAGCAGCTTAGCTGCTAGCGAAGAGACCCAGTACTTC. The chain has TRBV7-6 and TRBJ2-5; maybe TRBD2 (6 bases). The CDR3 has 14 amino acids. With 0 bases removed from V and 3 bases from J, the gap between germline ends came to 8 bases. CDR1 is SGHVS, CDR2 FNYEAQ, per germline.

The rearrangement joins TRBV28 to TRBJ1-4; D unclear. V was trimmed by 3 bases and J by 8 bases, leaving 4 bases between them. The V gene's germline CDR1 is MDHEN and CDR2 SYDVKM. The CDR3 length is 11 residues. The CDR3 nucleotides are TGTGCCAGCAGTTTCCAAGAAAAACTGTTTTTT. Translated: CASSFQEKLFF.

A note on this clone: Distinct nucleotide sequences in the sample also encode this CDR3. The chain uses TRBV2 and TRBJ1-2; weak D call: TRBD1 (6 bases). The CDR3 consists of 13 residues. V dropped 3 bases and J dropped 4 bases, with 9 bases sitting between them. Germline V gives CDR1 SNHLY, CDR2 FYNNEI. Written as DNA, the CDR3 is TGTGCCAGCAGTGATCAGGGGTCCTATGGCTACACCTTC. This encodes CASSDQGSYGYTF.

V usage is TRBV9 and J usage is TRBJ2-2, with D possibly being TRBD1 (6 bases). With 4 bases removed from V and 5 bases from J, the gap between germline ends came to 12 bases. The CDR3 has 14 residues. Germline V lookup: CDR1 SGDLS, CDR2 YYNGEE. CDR3 in amino acids: CASSPPDRTGELFF. CDR3 DNA: TGTGCCAGCAGCCCCCCCGACAGGACCGGGGAGCTGTTTTTT.

In its sample, this clone was seen a few times. J is TRBJ2-4 and V is TRBV9, with TRBD1 identical over 12 bases. There are 16 residues in the CDR3. CDR1 is SGDLS, CDR2 YYNGEE, per germline. Trimming removed 0 bases from V and 5 bases from J; junction bases left unmatched: 3. This CDR3 reads CASSVGGTGGQNIQYF. CDR3 sequence (DNA): TGTGCCAGCAGCGTAGGGGGGACAGGGGGCCAAAACATTCAGTACTTC.

This chain uses TRBV19 with TRBJ2-3, with 7 bases identical to TRBD2. CDR1 is LNHDA and CDR2 is SQIVND in the germline V gene (reference sequence). Losses at the gene ends were 5 bases for V and 0 bases for J; bases not matched to a gene: 2. The CDR3 sequence is 14 residues long. CDR3 coding DNA: TGTGCCAGTAGTTCTAGCGGAAGCACAGATACGCAGTATTTT. Amino acid sequence: CASSSSGSTDTQYF.

The rearrangement links TRBV6-1 to TRBJ2-3; no reliable D call. The V gene lost 3 bases and the J gene lost 0 bases, with 7 bases spanning the gap. The CDR3 runs 14 residues. CDR1 MNHNS and CDR2 SASEGT come from the germline V gene. CDR3 region: CASSDSSSTDTQYF. CDR3 nucleotide sequence: TGTGCCAGCAGTGACAGTTCTAGCACAGATACGCAGTATTTT.

This rearrangement joins TRBV19 to TRBJ2-2; D gene unclear. Germline V gene lookup returns CDR1 LNHDA and CDR2 SQIVND (reference sequence). V lost 4 bases, J lost 4 bases, and 7 bases lay in between. The CDR3 sequence is 13 residues long. This chain's CDR3 is CASSTGPTGELFF. The CDR3 DNA follows: TGTGCCAGTAGTACCGGTCCCACCGGGGAGCTGTTTTTT.

The chain employs TRBV5-5 and TRBJ2-7; TRBD1 matches at 7 bases. Germline V gene data show CDR1 as SGHKS and CDR2 as YYEKEE (reference sequence). The CDR3 is 17 residues long. Germline trimming cut 1 base from V and 3 bases from J; bases unmatched to any gene: 13. Here the CDR3 DNA reads TGTGCCAGCAGCTTGAATACAGGGGCGGAGGCCCACTACGAGCAGTACTTC. Translation: CASSLNTGAEAHYEQYF.

The V call is TRBV28, the J call TRBJ1-6; 9 bases map to TRBD1. Germline V CDR1 and CDR2: MDHEN, SYDVKM. This CDR3 is built from 14 residues. The V gene end was trimmed by 4 bases and the J gene end by 10 bases; junction bases not matched to a gene: 5. CDR3 amino acids: CASSYGQGRSPLHF. For the CDR3, the DNA is TGTGCCAGCAGTTATGGACAGGGGCGGTCACCCCTCCACTTT.

The chain carries TRBV10-2 and TRBJ2-7, with TRBD2 identical over 7 bases. CDR1 and CDR2 from the germline V gene are WSHSY and SAAADI. V lost 10 bases, J lost 9 bases, and 12 bases stayed unmatched. The CDR3 totals 12 residues. The CDR3 DNA is TGCGCCACCCTAACGGGGGGAGAGGGGCAGTACTTC. It codes for CATLTGGEGQYF.

This chain links TRBV10-2 with TRBJ1-2; the match to TRBD1 covers 7 bases. This CDR3 spans 17 amino acids. V shed 8 bases and J 8 bases; nucleotides not matched to a gene: 23. Germline V gene lookup returns CDR1 WSHSY and CDR2 SAAADI. The CDR3 loop reads CASAPLTLNTGVGGYTF. The CDR3 DNA reads TGCGCCAGCGCTCCCCTCACTCTAAATACAGGGGTAGGAGGCTACACCTTC.

This clone came up a few times. The genes are TRBV27 and TRBJ1-5; D is perhaps TRBD1 (6 bases). CDR1 is MNHEY and CDR2 is SMNVEV in the germline V gene (reference sequence). V lost 8 bases to trimming and J lost 3 bases, with 17 bases between them. This CDR3 comprises 15 residues. As DNA, the CDR3 is TGTGCCAGCCAAAAGCTTGGACAGTCCAATCAGCCCCAGCATTTT. It encodes CASQKLGQSNQPQHF.

V is TRBV28 and J is TRBJ2-7, with D tentatively TRBD2 (7 bases). V was trimmed by 7 bases and J by 6 bases, leaving 13 bases between them. The CDR3 runs to 12 residues. Germline V gives CDR1 MDHEN, CDR2 SYDVKM. DNA for the CDR3: TGTGCCAGCAACCCGGGGGGCGGCGAGCAGTACTTC. It codes for CASNPGGGEQYF.

The chain carries TRBV6-5 and TRBJ1-6; D is unresolved. Germline lookup yields CDR1 MNHEY and CDR2 SVGAGI. The ends were cut back, 2 bases at V and 7 bases at J, with 6 bases in the middle. The CDR3 has 13 residues. The CDR3 sequence: CASSYLMNSPLHF. CDR3 DNA: TGTGCCAGCAGTTACCTTATGAATTCACCCCTCCACTTT.

The CDR3 DNA reads as TGTGCCAGTAGTATAGGGGACAGGGGGTACAATCAGCCCCAGCATTTT. This codes for CASSIGDRGYNQPQHF. The rearrangement uses TRBV19 and TRBJ1-5, with 11 nucleotides matching TRBD1. Germline V lookup: CDR1 LNHDA, CDR2 SQIVND (reference sequence). V was clipped by 1 base and J by 3 bases; unmatched bases: 2. This CDR3 spans 16 amino acids.